The next 21 T cell receptor beta chains were all read from a single sample in a study of T cells after yellow fever vaccination. One entry per CDR3 protein, called by TCRdb with MiXCR from the 5' RACE reads. The sample contains a few hundred thousand distinct CDR3 sequences, around 6.8% of which appear only once. This sample comprised PBMCs, obtained more than 35 days after the first yellow fever vaccination. The receptors come from a man younger than 30 who received the YFV17D yellow fever vaccine.

This clonotype occurred many times. The chain links TRBV3-1 to TRBJ1-1, with D unresolved. The germline V gene has CDR1 LGHDT and CDR2 YNNKEL (reference sequence). Trimming shortened V by 2 bases and J by 1 base, and 8 bases separated the two germline ends. The CDR3 covers 14 residues. This chain's CDR3 is CASSQFLGNTEAFF. The CDR3 region has the DNA TGTGCCAGCAGCCAATTTCTCGGGAACACTGAAGCTTTCTTT.

This clonotype has ten or more counts. J is TRBJ2-3 and V is TRBV7-2; either TRBD1 or TRBD2 may supply D (5 bases each). Trimming stripped 5 bases from V and 1 base from J, with 7 bases between. Germline V gene sequence: CDR1 SGHTA, CDR2 FQGNSA. The CDR3 sequence is 13 residues long. The CDR3 loop is CASSPGRTDTQYF. The CDR3 bases are TGTGCCAGCAGCCCGGGGCGCACAGATACGCAGTATTTT.

This clonotype has just a few counts. One end of the junction fails to match germline, which may point to a read error. The CDR3 here is CATARRDTQETQYF. CDR3 coding DNA: TGCGCCACGGCACGAAGGGACACCCAAGAGACCCAGTACTTC. The genes are TRBV27 and TRBJ2-5; tentative D call: TRBD1 (6 bases). The CDR3 loop spans 14 amino acids. Germline V gene sequence: CDR1 MNHEY, CDR2 SMNVEV (reference sequence).

The rearrangement links TRBV4-3 to TRBJ2-1; D gene unclear. V shed 1 base and J shed 0 bases, with 7 bases lying between them. CDR3 length equals 15 residues. CDR1 is LGHNA and CDR2 is YSLEER in the germline V gene. CDR3 bases: TGCGCCAGCAGCCAAGGGCAGATCTCCTACAATGAGCAGTTCTTC. Translated: CASSQGQISYNEQFF.

This clonotype was counted only a few times. CDR3 nucleotides: TGTGCCAGCAGCTCTTGGAACACTGAAGCTTTCTTT. Translating it yields CASSSWNTEAFF. J is TRBJ1-1 and V is TRBV5-4; D call uncertain. In germline, CDR1 is SGHNT, CDR2 YYREEE (reference sequence). The CDR3 has 12 amino acids. Trimming cost V 3 bases and J 1 base, with 4 bases left between them. Full variable domain (missing parts from reference TRBV5-4 and TRBJ1-1): ETGVTQSPTHLIKTRGQQVTLRCSSQSGHNTVSWYQQALGQGPQFIFQYYREEENGRGNFPPRFSGLQFPNYSSELNVNALELDDSALYLCASSSWNTEAFFGQGTRLTVV.

There are many counts of this clonotype. V is TRBV6-1 and J is TRBJ2-1; 9 bases agree with TRBD1. Germline V lookup: CDR1 MNHNS, CDR2 SASEGT. The CDR3 is 16 amino acids. After removal of 7 bases from V and 10 bases from J, the junction contained 17 bases not matched to a gene. The CDR3 sequence is CASTRRPGQGSREQFF. The CDR3 nucleotides are TGTGCCAGCACCCGACGGCCGGGACAGGGCTCTCGGGAGCAGTTCTTC.

The V gene is TRBV19, the J gene TRBJ1-2; D not resolved. Per germline, CDR1 LNHDA and CDR2 SQIVND (reference sequence). V dropped 3 bases and J dropped 4 bases, with 12 bases sitting between them. The CDR3 has 14 residues. CDR3 loop: CASSIVQPRYGYTF. In DNA form, the CDR3 reads TGTGCCAGTAGTATCGTACAGCCCCGCTATGGCTACACCTTC.

This clonotype was picked up a small number of times. The gene calls are TRBV6-5 and TRBJ1-5; a possible D gene is TRBD1 (6 bases). Deletions cut 4 bases from V and 2 bases from J, with 15 bases between. Germline V gene data show CDR1 as MNHEY and CDR2 as SVGAGI. This CDR3 spans 16 amino acids. This CDR3 reads CASSSSSTGGNQPQHF. In DNA, the CDR3 is TGTGCCAGCAGTTCATCCTCGACAGGTGGCAATCAGCCCCAGCATTTT.

This clonotype was counted between two and nine times. The chain has TRBV7-3 and TRBJ2-7; 7 nucleotides agree with TRBD2. Trimming at V came to 3 bases and at J to 4 bases, leaving 3 bases not matched to a gene. The CDR3 contains 13 residues. Germline V gene lookup returns CDR1 SGHTA and CDR2 FQGTGA. The CDR3 here is CASSFFGGYEQYF. The CDR3 DNA follows: TGTGCCAGCAGCTTCTTCGGGGGGTACGAGCAGTACTTC. Full variable domain (remainder filled in from reference TRBV7-3 and TRBJ2-7): GAGVSQTPSNKVTEKGKYVELRCDPISGHTALYWYRQSLGQGPEFLIYFQGTGAADDSGLPNDRFFAVRPEGSVSTLKIQRTERGDSAVYLCASSFFGGYEQYFGPGTRLTVT.

DNA for the CDR3: TGTGCCTGGAGGGGGGGGGGAGAGACCCAGTACTTC. Protein sequence: CAWRGGGETQYF. The chain joins TRBV30 to TRBJ2-5; 7 nucleotides match TRBD2. Trimming took 3 bases from V and 4 from J; bases not matched to a gene: 2. Per germline, CDR1 GTSNPN and CDR2 SVGIG (reference sequence). The CDR3 covers 12 residues. Full variable domain (rest looked up from reference TRBV30 and TRBJ2-5): SQTIHQWPATLVQPVGSPLSLECTVEGTSNPNLYWYRQAAGRGLQLLFYSVGIGQISSEVPQNLSASRPQDRQFILSSKKLLLSDSGFYLCAWRGGGETQYFGPGTRLLVL.

The sample holds many counts of this clonotype. The V and J genes are TRBV28 and TRBJ2-7; D might be TRBD1 (6 bases). The germline V and J ends were trimmed by 4 bases and 3 bases, with 16 bases remaining between them. This CDR3 has 15 residues. Germline assignment: CDR1 MDHEN and CDR2 SYDVKM. This chain's CDR3 is CASSWGKGELYEQYF. The CDR3 bases are TGTGCCAGCAGTTGGGGTAAGGGGGAGCTCTACGAGCAGTACTTC.

There are many counts of this clonotype. The chain joins TRBV4-2 to TRBJ2-3; D might be TRBD2 (5 bases). This CDR3 region has 16 residues. CDR1 is LGHNA, CDR2 YNFKEQ, per germline. Trimming shortened V by 4 bases and J by 0 bases, and 14 bases separated the two germline ends. The CDR3 reads CASSRWETSSTDTQYF. The CDR3 DNA is TGTGCCAGCAGCCGATGGGAGACTTCTAGCACAGATACGCAGTATTTT.

The chain uses TRBV5-4 and TRBJ2-2, with D perhaps matching TRBD1 (6 bases). CDR1 and CDR2 (germline): SGHNT, YYREEE (reference sequence). The V and J ends lost 4 bases and 2 bases respectively, with 15 bases between them. CDR3 size: 16 residues. In nucleotides, the CDR3 is TGTGCCAGCAGCACCCGTGCACAGGGCAACACCGGGGAGCTGTTTTTT. It codes for CASSTRAQGNTGELFF.

This clonotype was counted between two and nine times. The CDR3 region is CASSSGGIGANVLTF. The CDR3 bases are TGCGCCAGCAGCTCAGGGGGAATAGGGGCCAACGTCCTGACTTTC. This rearrangement joins TRBV5-1 to TRBJ2-6; 7 positions agree with TRBD1. V shed 3 bases, J shed 4 bases, and the junction held 4 bases outside the gene matches. Germline assignment: CDR1 SGHRS and CDR2 YFSETQ. The CDR3 runs 15 residues.

V and J are TRBV5-1 and TRBJ1-6, with TRBD1 matching 11 bases. The CDR3 sequence is 14 residues long. The V gene's germline CDR1 is SGHRS and CDR2 YFSETQ. J gave up 9 bases and V 9 bases, and 8 bases lay outside the gene matches. The CDR3: CATKPGTGGSPLHF. The CDR3 DNA follows: TGCGCCACAAAACCCGGGACAGGGGGTTCACCCCTCCACTTT.

In the case of this clonotype: One junction end does not reproduce the germline sequence, and a read error may be involved. The chain joins TRBV20-1 to TRBJ2-5; 12 nucleotides match TRBD2. Germline CDR1 DFQATT, CDR2 SNEGSKA (reference sequence). The CDR3 length is 16 residues. As DNA, the CDR3 is TGCTGTGCTAGAGCCCCGACTAGCGGGGGACAAGAGACCCAGTACTTC. It codes for CCARAPTSGGQETQYF.

CDR3 DNA: TGTGCCAGCACGGCAGGAATGAACACTGAAGCTTTCTTT. It specifies CASTAGMNTEAFF. This rearrangement joins TRBV6-1 to TRBJ1-1; D not resolved. Germline V CDR1 and CDR2: MNHNS, SASEGT. The CDR3 has 13 residues. The V end lost 7 bases, the J end lost 0 bases, and 9 bases lay between the germline ends.

The rearrangement uses TRBV10-3 and TRBJ1-6, with 7 bases matching TRBD1. This CDR3 contains 15 residues. The germline V gene encodes CDR1 ENHRY and CDR2 SYGVKD. Losses at the gene ends were 6 bases for V and 4 bases for J; bases not matched to a gene: 6. CDR3 loop: CAISLQGVYNSPLHF. In DNA form, the CDR3 reads TGTGCCATCAGCCTCCAGGGGGTTTATAATTCACCCCTCCACTTT.

The genes are TRBV6-1 and TRBJ2-1; a possible D gene is TRBD2 (5 bases). CDR1 MNHNS and CDR2 SASEGT come from the germline V gene. V dropped 4 bases and J dropped 5 bases, with 15 bases sitting between them. The CDR3 runs 15 residues. CDR3 loop: CASSVGFRGNNEQFF. DNA of the CDR3: TGTGCCAGCAGTGTGGGATTCCGAGGGAACAATGAGCAGTTCTTC.

The chain recombines TRBV5-1 with TRBJ2-6; 9 positions match TRBD1. Germline V lookup: CDR1 SGHRS, CDR2 YFSETQ. J lost 8 bases, V lost 4 bases, and 7 bases had no gene match. The CDR3 runs 15 residues. CDR3 DNA sequence: TGCGCCAGCAGCACCGGACAGGGGATGACCAACGTCCTGACTTTC. It encodes CASSTGQGMTNVLTF.

This clonotype was counted at least ten times. The rearrangement uses TRBV6-4 and TRBJ2-3, with TRBD2 matching 13 bases. The CDR3 runs to 15 residues. J was trimmed by 6 bases and V by 0 bases; bases with no gene match: 0. Germline V gene data show CDR1 as MRHNA and CDR2 as SNTAGT. The CDR3 here is CASSDSTSGGDTQYF. The CDR3 nucleotides read TGTGCCAGCAGTGACTCGACTAGCGGGGGGGATACGCAGTATTTT.